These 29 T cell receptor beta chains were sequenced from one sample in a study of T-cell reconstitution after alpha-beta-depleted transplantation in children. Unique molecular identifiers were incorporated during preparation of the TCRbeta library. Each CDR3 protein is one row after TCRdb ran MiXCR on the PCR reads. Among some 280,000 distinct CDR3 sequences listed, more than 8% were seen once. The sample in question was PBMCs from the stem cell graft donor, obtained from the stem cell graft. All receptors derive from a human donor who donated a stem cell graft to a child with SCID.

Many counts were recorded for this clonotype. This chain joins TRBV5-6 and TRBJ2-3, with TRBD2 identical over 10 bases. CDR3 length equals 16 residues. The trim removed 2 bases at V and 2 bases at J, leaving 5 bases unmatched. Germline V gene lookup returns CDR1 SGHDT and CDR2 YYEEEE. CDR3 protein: CASSFASGGYTDTQYF. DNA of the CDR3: TGTGCCAGCAGCTTCGCTAGCGGGGGATACACAGATACGCAGTATTTT.

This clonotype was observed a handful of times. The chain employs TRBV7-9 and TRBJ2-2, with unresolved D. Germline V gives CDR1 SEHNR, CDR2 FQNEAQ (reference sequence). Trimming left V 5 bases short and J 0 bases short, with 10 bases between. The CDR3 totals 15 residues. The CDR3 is CASSPASANTGELFF. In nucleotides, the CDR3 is TGTGCCAGCAGCCCGGCATCAGCGAACACCGGGGAGCTGTTTTTT.

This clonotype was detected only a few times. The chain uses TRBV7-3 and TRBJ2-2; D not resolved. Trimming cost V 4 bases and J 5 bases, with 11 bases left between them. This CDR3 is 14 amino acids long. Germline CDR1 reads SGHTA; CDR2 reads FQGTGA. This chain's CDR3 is CASSSPPSTGELFF. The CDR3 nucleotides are TGTGCCAGCAGCTCCCCCCCTTCGACCGGGGAGCTGTTTTTT.

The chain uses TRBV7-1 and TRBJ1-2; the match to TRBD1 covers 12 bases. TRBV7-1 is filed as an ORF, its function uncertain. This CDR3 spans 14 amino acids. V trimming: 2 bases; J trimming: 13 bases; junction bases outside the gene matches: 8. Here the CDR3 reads CASSSSPGQGAGTF. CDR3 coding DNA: TGTGCCAGCAGCTCAAGTCCGGGACAGGGGGCGGGCACCTTC.

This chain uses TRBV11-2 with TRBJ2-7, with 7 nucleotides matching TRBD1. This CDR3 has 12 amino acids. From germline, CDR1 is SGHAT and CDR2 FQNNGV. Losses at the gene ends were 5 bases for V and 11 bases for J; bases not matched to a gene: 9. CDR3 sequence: CASSPEGQTEYF. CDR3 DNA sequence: TGTGCCAGCAGCCCCGAGGGACAGACTGAGTACTTC.

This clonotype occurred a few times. CDR3 coding DNA: TGTGCCAGCAGGACAGGGAATGAAAAACTGTTTTTT. Its protein product is CASRTGNEKLFF. The chain carries TRBV6-5 and TRBJ1-4; 7 bases are a match to TRBD1. The J segment lost 5 bases and the V segment lost 6 bases, leaving 0 bases of the junction unmatched. The CDR3 length is 12 residues. CDR1 and CDR2 from the germline V gene are MNHEY and SVGAGI.

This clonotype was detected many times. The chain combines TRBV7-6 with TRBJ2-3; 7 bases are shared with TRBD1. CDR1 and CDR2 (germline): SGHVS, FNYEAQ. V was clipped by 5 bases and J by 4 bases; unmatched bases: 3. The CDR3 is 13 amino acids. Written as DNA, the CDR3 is TGTGCCAGCAGCCCCGGGACAGCAGATACGCAGTATTTT. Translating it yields CASSPGTADTQYF.

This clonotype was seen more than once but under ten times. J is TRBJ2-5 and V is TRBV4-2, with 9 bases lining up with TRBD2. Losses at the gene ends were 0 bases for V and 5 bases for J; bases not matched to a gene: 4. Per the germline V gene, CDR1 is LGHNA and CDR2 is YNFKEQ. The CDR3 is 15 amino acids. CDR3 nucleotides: TGTGCCAGCAGCCAAGAAGGTAGCGGGGGTGAGACCCAGTACTTC. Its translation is CASSQEGSGGETQYF.

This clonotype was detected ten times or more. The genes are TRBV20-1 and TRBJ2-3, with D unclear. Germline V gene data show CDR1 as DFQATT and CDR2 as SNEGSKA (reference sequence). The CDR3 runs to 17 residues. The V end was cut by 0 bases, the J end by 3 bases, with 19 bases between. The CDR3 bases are TGCAGTGCTAGAGATCAGAAGGGCCGAGGAAGTACAGATACGCAGTATTTT. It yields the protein CSARDQKGRGSTDTQYF.

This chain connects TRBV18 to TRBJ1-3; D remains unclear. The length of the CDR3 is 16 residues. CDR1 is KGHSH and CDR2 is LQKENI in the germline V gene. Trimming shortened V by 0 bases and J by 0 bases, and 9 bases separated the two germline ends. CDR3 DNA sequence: TGTGCCAGCTCACCACCGGCCATGAGCTCTGGAAACACCATATATTTT. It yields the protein CASSPPAMSSGNTIYF.

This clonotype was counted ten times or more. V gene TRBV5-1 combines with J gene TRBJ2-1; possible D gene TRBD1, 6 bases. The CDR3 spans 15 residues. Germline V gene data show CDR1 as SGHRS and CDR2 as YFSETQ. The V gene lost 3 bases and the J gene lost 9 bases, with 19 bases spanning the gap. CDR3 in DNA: TGCGCCAGCAGCTACCGGGACACCAATCTCGGTGAGCAGTTCTTC. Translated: CASSYRDTNLGEQFF.

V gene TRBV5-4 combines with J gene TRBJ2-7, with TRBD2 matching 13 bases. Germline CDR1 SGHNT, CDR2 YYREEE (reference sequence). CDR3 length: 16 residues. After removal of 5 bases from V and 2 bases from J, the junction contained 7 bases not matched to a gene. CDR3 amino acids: CASRQGTSGVTYEQYF. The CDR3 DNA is TGTGCCAGCAGGCAAGGGACTAGCGGGGTAACCTACGAGCAGTACTTC.

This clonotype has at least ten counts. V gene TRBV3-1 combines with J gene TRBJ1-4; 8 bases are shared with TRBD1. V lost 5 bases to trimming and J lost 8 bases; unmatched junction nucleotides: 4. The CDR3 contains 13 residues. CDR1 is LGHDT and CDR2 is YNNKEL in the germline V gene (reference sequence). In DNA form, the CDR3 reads TGTGCCAGCAGCGGACAGGGCTGGGAAAAACTGTTTTTT. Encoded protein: CASSGQGWEKLFF.

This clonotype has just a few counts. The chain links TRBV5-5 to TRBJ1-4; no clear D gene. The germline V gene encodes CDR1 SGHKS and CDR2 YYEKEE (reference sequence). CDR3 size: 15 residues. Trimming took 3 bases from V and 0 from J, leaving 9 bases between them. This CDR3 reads CASSSVGATNEKLFF. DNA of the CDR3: TGTGCCAGCAGCTCCGTCGGTGCAACTAATGAAAAACTGTTTTTT.

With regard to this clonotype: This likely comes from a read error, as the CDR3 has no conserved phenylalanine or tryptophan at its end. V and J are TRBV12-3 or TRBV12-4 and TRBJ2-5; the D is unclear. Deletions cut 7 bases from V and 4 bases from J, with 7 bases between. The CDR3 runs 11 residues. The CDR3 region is CASKGLETQYL. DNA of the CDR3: TGTGCCAGCAAAGGTTTAGAGACCCAGTACTTA.

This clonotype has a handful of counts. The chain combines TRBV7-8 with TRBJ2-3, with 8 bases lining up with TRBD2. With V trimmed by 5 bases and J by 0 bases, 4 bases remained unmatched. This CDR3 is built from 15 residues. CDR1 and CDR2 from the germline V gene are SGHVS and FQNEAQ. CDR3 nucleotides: TGTGCCAGCAGCCCGATAGCGGGGAGCACAGATACGCAGTATTTT. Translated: CASSPIAGSTDTQYF.

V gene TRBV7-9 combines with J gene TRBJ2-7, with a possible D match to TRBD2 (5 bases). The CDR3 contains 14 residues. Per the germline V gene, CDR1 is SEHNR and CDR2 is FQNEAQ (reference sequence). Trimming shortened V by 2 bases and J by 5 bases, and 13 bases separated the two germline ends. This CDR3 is CASSLRAGGHEQYF. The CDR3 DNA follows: TGTGCCAGCAGCTTAAGGGCAGGAGGTCACGAGCAGTACTTC.

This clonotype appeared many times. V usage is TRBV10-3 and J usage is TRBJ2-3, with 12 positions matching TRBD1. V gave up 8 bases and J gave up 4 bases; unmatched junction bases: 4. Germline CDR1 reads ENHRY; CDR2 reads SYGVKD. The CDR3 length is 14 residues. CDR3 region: CAIGDRGPADTQYF. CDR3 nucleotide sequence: TGTGCCATCGGGGACAGGGGGCCGGCAGATACGCAGTATTTT.

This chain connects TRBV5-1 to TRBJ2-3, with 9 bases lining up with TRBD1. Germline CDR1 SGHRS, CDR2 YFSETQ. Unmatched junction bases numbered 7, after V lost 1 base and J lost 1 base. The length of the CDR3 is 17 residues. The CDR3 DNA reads TGCGCCAGCAGCTTGTTGGTTGGGACAGGGCGCACAGATACGCAGTATTTT. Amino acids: CASSLLVGTGRTDTQYF.

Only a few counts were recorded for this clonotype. The CDR3 reads CASSRGTANQPQHF. CDR3 bases: TGTGCCAGCAGTCGCGGGACAGCCAATCAGCCCCAGCATTTT. This chain links TRBV6-5 with TRBJ1-5; 7 bases are a match to TRBD1. V lost 5 bases and J lost 3; bases outside the gene matches: 4. CDR3 length: 14 residues. CDR1 is MNHEY, CDR2 SVGAGI, per germline.

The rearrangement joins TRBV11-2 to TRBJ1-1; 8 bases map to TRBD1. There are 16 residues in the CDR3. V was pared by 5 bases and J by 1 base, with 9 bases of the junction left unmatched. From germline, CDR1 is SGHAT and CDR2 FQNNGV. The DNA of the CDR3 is TGTGCCAGCAGCCGCGGCCGGGACAGGAAGAACACTGAAGCTTTCTTT. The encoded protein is CASSRGRDRKNTEAFF.

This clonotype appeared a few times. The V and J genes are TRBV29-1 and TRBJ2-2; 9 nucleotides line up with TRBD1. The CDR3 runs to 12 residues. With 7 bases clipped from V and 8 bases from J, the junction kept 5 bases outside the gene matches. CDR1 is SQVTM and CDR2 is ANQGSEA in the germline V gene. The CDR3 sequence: CSGGQGGGELFF. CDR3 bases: TGCAGCGGGGGACAGGGAGGAGGGGAGCTGTTTTTT.

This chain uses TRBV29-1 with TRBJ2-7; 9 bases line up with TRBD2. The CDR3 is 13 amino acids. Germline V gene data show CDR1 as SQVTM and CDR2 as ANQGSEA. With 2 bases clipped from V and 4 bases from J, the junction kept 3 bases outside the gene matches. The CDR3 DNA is TGCAGCGTTGAATCGGCGGGAGGGTACGAGCAGTACTTC. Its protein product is CSVESAGGYEQYF.

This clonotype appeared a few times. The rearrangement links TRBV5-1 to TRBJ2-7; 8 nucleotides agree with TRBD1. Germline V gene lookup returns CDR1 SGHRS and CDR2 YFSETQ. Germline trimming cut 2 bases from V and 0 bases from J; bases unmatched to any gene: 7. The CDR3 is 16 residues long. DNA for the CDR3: TGCGCCAGCAGCTTACCAGGGGGCGGCTTCTCCTACGAGCAGTACTTC. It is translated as CASSLPGGGFSYEQYF. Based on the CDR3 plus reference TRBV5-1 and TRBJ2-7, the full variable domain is KAGVTQTPRYLIKTRGQQVTLSCSPISGHRSVSWYQQTPGQGLQFLFEYFSETQRNKGNFPGRFSGRQFSNSRSEMNVSTLELGDSALYLCASSLPGGGFSYEQYFGPGTRLTVT.

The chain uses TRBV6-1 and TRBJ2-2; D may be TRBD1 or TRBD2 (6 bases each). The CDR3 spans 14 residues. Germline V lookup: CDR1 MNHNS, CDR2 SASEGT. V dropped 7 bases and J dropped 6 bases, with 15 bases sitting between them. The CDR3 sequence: CASTTRGDSGELFF. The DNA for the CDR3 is TGTGCCAGCACCACGAGGGGGGATTCCGGGGAGCTGTTTTTT.

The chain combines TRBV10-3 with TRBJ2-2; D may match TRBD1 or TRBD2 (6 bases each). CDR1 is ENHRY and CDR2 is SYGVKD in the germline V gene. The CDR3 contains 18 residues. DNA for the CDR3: TGTGTAGGAGGGAAATGGCAGGGGAATGTCGCGAACACCGGGGAGCTGTTTTTT. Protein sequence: CVGGKWQGNVANTGELFF.

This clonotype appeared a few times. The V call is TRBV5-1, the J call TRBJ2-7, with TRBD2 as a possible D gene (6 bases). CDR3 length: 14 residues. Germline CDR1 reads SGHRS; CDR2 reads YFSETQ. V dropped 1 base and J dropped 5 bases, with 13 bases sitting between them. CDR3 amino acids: CASSLWGESNEQYF. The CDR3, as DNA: TGCGCCAGCAGCTTGTGGGGGGAGAGCAACGAGCAGTACTTC. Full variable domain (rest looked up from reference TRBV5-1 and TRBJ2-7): KAGVTQTPRYLIKTRGQQVTLSCSPISGHRSVSWYQQTPGQGLQFLFEYFSETQRNKGNFPGRFSGRQFSNSRSEMNVSTLELGDSALYLCASSLWGESNEQYFGPGTRLTVT.

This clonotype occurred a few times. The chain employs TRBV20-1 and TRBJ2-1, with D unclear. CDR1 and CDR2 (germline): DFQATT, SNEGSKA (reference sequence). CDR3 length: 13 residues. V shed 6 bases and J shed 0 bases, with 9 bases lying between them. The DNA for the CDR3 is TGCAGTGCCTACAAGCCCTCCTACAATGAGCAGTTCTTC. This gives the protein CSAYKPSYNEQFF.

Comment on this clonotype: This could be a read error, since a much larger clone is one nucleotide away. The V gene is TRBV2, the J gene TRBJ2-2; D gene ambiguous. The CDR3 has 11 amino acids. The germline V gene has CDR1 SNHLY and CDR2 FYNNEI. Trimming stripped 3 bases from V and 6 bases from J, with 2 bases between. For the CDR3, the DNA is TGTGCCAGCAGTGACCCCGGGGAGCTGTTTTTT. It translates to CASSDPGELFF.